These 11 T cell receptor beta chains were sequenced from one sample in a study of blood T cell repertoires in COVID-19. The data were produced by immunoSEQ multiplex PCR, yet TCRdb's version contains in-frame clones alone and is incomplete. This repertoire shows roughly 250,000 clones, approximately 80% found once; its top ten account for 4.9%. The material sequenced was peripheral blood. The receptors come from a woman of 80 years or more with active or convalescent COVID-19.

The V call is TRBV6-5, the J call TRBJ1-4; tentatively, D is TRBD1 (6 bases). CDR3 length: 15 residues. V was cut by 0 bases and J by 10 bases, with 15 bases left in between. CDR1 and CDR2 (germline): MNHEY, SVGAGI. The CDR3 loop reads CASSYSSGVVGKLFF. The DNA for the CDR3 is TGTGCCAGCAGTTACTCGTCAGGGGTGGTCGGAAAACTGTTTTTT.

The chain couples TRBV2 to TRBJ1-5; D unclear. In germline, CDR1 is SNHLY, CDR2 FYNNEI. The CDR3 consists of 13 residues. With 6 bases removed from V and 1 base from J, the gap between germline ends came to 7 bases. CDR3 residues: CASSSESNQPQHF. The CDR3 DNA sequence: TGTGCCAGCAGCTCAGAAAGCAATCAGCCCCAGCATTTT. The variable domain in full, completed from reference TRBV2 and TRBJ1-5, reads EPEVTQTPSHQVTQMGQEVILRCVPISNHLYFYWYRQILGQKVEFLVSFYNNEISEKSEIFDDQFSVERPDGSNFTLKIRSTKLEDSAMYFCASSSESNQPQHFGDGTRLSIL.

The chain combines TRBV6-2 or TRBV6-3 with TRBJ2-1; D is possibly TRBD1 (6 bases). The germline V gene encodes CDR1 MNHEY and CDR2 SVGEGT. This CDR3 is 18 amino acids long. The V end lost 0 bases, the J end lost 2 bases, and 17 bases lay between the germline ends. The CDR3 nucleotides read TGTGCCAGCAGTTACTCGAAAGGTCGGACAGCAACCTACAATGAGCAGTTCTTC. This encodes CASSYSKGRTATYNEQFF.

In DNA form, the CDR3 reads TGTGCCAGCAGCTTAGCGCACAGGTCGGGGGCTGAAGCTTTCTTT. Protein sequence: CASSLAHRSGAEAFF. V gene TRBV7-8 combines with J gene TRBJ1-1; D is perhaps TRBD1 (5 bases). The CDR3 extends over 15 amino acids. The V gene's germline CDR1 is SGHVS and CDR2 FQNEAQ. The V and J ends lost 0 bases and 6 bases respectively, with 14 bases between them.

The V and J genes are TRBV3-1 (or the pseudogene TRBV3-2) and TRBJ1-6, with 8 bases matching TRBD1. This CDR3 contains 14 residues. V gave up 6 bases and J gave up 5 bases; unmatched junction bases: 3. The germline V gene has CDR1 LGHDT and CDR2 YNNKEL (reference sequence). The CDR3 nucleotides are TGTGCCAGCAGACAGACAGGGGATAATTCACCCCTCCACTTT. Amino acid sequence: CASRQTGDNSPLHF.

This chain uses TRBV11-2 with TRBJ2-3; TRBD2 matches 12 bases. CDR1 SGHAT and CDR2 FQNNGV come from the germline V gene. J gave up 1 base and V 3 bases, and 5 bases lay outside the gene matches. CDR3 length: 17 residues. The CDR3 DNA sequence: TGTGCCAGCAGCTTGATACTAGCGGGGGGCCGCACAGATACGCAGTATTTT. Protein sequence: CASSLILAGGRTDTQYF.

This sequence joins TRBV5-1 and TRBJ2-1, with TRBD2 matching over 9 bases. After removal of 5 bases from V and 2 bases from J, the junction contained 2 bases not matched to a gene. Germline V gene data show CDR1 as SGHRS and CDR2 as YFSETQ. The CDR3 runs 14 residues. The CDR3 nucleotides read TGCGCCAGCAGATCTAGCGGGACCTACAATGAGCAGTTCTTC. Translation gives CASRSSGTYNEQFF.

The table lists this clone with a few counts. The chain is built from TRBV6-2 or TRBV6-3 and TRBJ2-5; TRBD2 agrees at 14 bases. Germline V gives CDR1 MNHEY, CDR2 SVGEGT. The CDR3 length is 20 residues. The V and J ends lost 4 bases and 4 bases, in that order; junction bases with no gene match: 17. In DNA, the CDR3 is TGTGCCAGCAGTTCCCTCGGACTAGCGGGAGGAGGGGGCATAGGAGAGACCCAGTACTTC. Its translation is CASSSLGLAGGGGIGETQYF.

The rearrangement joins TRBV30 to TRBJ1-2; tentatively, D is TRBD1 (6 bases). This CDR3 has 13 amino acids. V was shortened by 1 base and J by 3 bases, with 9 bases between the two germline ends. Germline-derived CDR1 and CDR2 are GTSNPN and SVGIG (reference sequence). CDR3 amino acids: CAWSDREDYGYTF. The CDR3 DNA is TGTGCCTGGAGTGACAGGGAAGACTATGGCTACACCTTC. The whole variable domain, filled in from reference TRBV30 and TRBJ1-2, reads SQTIHQWPATLVQPVGSPLSLECTVEGTSNPNLYWYRQAAGRGLQLLFYSVGIGQISSEVPQNLSASRPQDRQFILSSKKLLLSDSGFYLCAWSDREDYGYTFGSGTRLTVV.

The chain uses TRBV27 and TRBJ2-1; TRBD2 might be the D (7 bases). The CDR3 has 15 amino acids. The germline CDR1 and CDR2 sequences are MNHEY and SMNVEV (reference sequence). Deletions cut 1 base from V and 7 bases from J, with 14 bases between. The CDR3 protein is CASSLWGGAGNEQFF. The DNA for the CDR3 is TGTGCCAGCAGTTTATGGGGGGGGGCTGGTAATGAGCAGTTCTTC.

The J gene is TRBJ2-7, the V gene TRBV7-2, with D perhaps matching TRBD1 (6 bases). The V gene lost 5 bases and the J gene lost 7 bases, with 15 bases spanning the gap. The CDR3 consists of 13 residues. CDR1 and CDR2 from the germline V gene are SGHTA and FQGNSA. The CDR3 region has the DNA TGTGCCAGCAGCCGACCCGGGACACGTGAGCAGTACTTC. Protein sequence: CASSRPGTREQYF.